This T cell receptor beta chain was identified during a study of OX40 agonist ivuxolimab in advanced cancers. The protocol was immunoSEQ multiplex PCR, while the TCRdb copy is restricted to in-frame clones and leaves out a portion. The data show over 100,000 clones, approximately 90% seen once. Autoimmune disease history or systemic immunosuppression barred patients. Blood draws occurred at baseline, cycle 4 day 1, and cycle 7 day 1. To note about this clone: Its target is unknown.

Germline CDR1 SGHRS, CDR2 YFSETQ. V dropped 2 bases and J dropped 1 base, with 21 bases sitting between them. The CDR3 extends over 19 amino acids. Overall study findings and caveats: CD4+ and CD8+ T cells in blood underwent clonal expansion by week 6 at 0.1 to 3.0 mg/kg. In general, CD8+ T cells held more expanded clones than CD4+ did, on average.

The receptor was derived from an adult with an advanced solid tumor such as melanoma, head and neck, liver or kidney cancer. The sample was CD4+ or CD8+ T cells sorted from blood, taken in a trial of the OX40 agonist ivuxolimab. V is TRBV5-1 and J is TRBJ1-4; perhaps TRBD1 as D (6 bases). The CDR3 here is CASSFDPLGGQGTNEKLFF. The CDR3 DNA reads TGCGCCAGCAGCTTCGATCCTCTGGGGGGGCAAGGAACTAATGAAAAACTGTTTTTT.